A single TCR beta chain is shown here with its context. All patients were mismatch repair deficient, assessed by either PCR or immunohistochemistry. The TCR-sequenced patients were a few responders to pembrolizumab. These data come from a study of PD-1 blockade in mismatch repair-deficient tumors. The overall study: All were previously treated, progressing patients with about twelve mismatch repair-deficient cancer types.

The protocol was immunoSEQ multiplex PCR, while the TCRdb copy is restricted to in-frame clones and leaves out a portion. Among some 51,000 clones listed, 81% were seen once. Germline lookup yields CDR1 SGHDN and CDR2 FVKESK. Trimming left V 1 base short and J 2 bases short, with 8 bases between. The CDR3 has 14 residues. Sequences were derived from peripheral blood, sampled approximately 18 weeks after starting pembrolizumab. The chain combines TRBV14 with TRBJ1-2; no clear D gene. The source of this sequence is an adult with mismatch repair-deficient cancer. The CDR3 region has the DNA TGTGCCAGCAGCCAAGCCAGGATCAACTATGGCTACACCTTC. This sequence encodes CASSQARINYGYTF.